The rows below give T cell receptor beta chains drawn from one sample of a study of blood T cell repertoires in COVID-19. The method was immunoSEQ multiplex PCR; TCRdb's version includes in-frame clones alone and lacks a portion of them. The sample lists under 200,000 clones; around four fifths were seen once. Specimen: peripheral blood. These receptor sequences come from a woman in her 70s with COVID-19, enrolled during active disease. Each CDR3 is given with its conserved first and last residue. Each record gives: V gene, clone size, CDR3 protein. Part of the rows lack a size; the others show once, few, many or a class for expanded clones.

V: TRBV3-1/TRBV3-2
size: few
CDR3: CASSFDQGTSPLHF

V: TRBV11-3
size: -
CDR3: CASSDRGTTGELFF

V: TRBV3-1/TRBV3-2
size: -
CDR3: CASSLWEQGSNQPQHF

V: TRBV6-5
size: -
CDR3: CASNGATGELFF

V: TRBV12-5
size: -
CDR3: CASGLVRRDSSYNEQFF

V: TRBV2
size: -
CDR3: CASTEQETQYF

V: TRBV24-1
size: few
CDR3: CATSGPGTGDQETQYF

V: TRBV27
size: -
CDR3: CASSLSVKGHSNQPQHF

V: TRBV10-2
size: many
CDR3: CASSERDNSPLHF

V: TRBV11-2
size: once
CDR3: CASSYGTSETQYF

V: TRBV24-1
size: -
CDR3: CATSGTSGNQETQYF

V: TRBV7-9
size: -
CDR3: CASSPPNGQGGGYTF

V: TRBV24-1
size: -
CDR3: CATSDHSRQMNYGYTF

V: TRBV2
size: -
CDR3: CAVSPRGQETQYF

V: TRBV5-1
size: -
CDR3: CASSLPGGLRETQYF

V: TRBV9
size: -
CDR3: CASSVDRDQGAYGYTF

V: TRBV2
size: -
CDR3: CASRVTPIYGYTF

V: TRBV7-9
size: -
CDR3: CASSPLADNEQFF

V: TRBV7-2
size: -
CDR3: CASSADYLEDQPQHF

V: TRBV28
size: -
CDR3: CASSSPGGANVLTF

V: TRBV27
size: -
CDR3: CASKLAGATNEQFF

V: TRBV3-1/TRBV3-2
size: -
CDR3: CASSLHTTGSNYGYTF

V: TRBV27
size: once
CDR3: CASSPDRFNQPQHF

V: TRBV6-2/TRBV6-3
size: -
CDR3: CASSWGQGGEKLFF

V: TRBV7-8
size: -
CDR3: CASSLGRRMNTEAFF

V: TRBV4-1
size: -
CDR3: CASSHTGVNTDTQYF

V: TRBV19
size: few
CDR3: CASVPQGSRYGYTF

V: TRBV5-1
size: -
CDR3: CASTEAGSGANVLTF

V: TRBV30
size: -
CDR3: CAWSVPERGELFF

V: TRBV6-6
size: -
CDR3: CASSLEGARYGYTF

V: TRBV7-2
size: -
CDR3: CASSADRNQPQHF

V: TRBV5-1
size: -
CDR3: CASSFNRGGSGELFF

V: TRBV6-1
size: -
CDR3: CASSEHHRAGYGYTF

V: TRBV15
size: -
CDR3: CATSREPSLWSPLHF

V: TRBV11-2
size: -
CDR3: CASRRTSGGADTQYF

V: TRBV10-2
size: -
CDR3: CASRDTSLREQYF

V: TRBV9
size: -
CDR3: CASSVDQLAPLSYNEQFF

V: TRBV6-5
size: -
CDR3: CASSYSNVVENTEAFF

V: TRBV27
size: -
CDR3: CASSLLTGELFF

V: TRBV7-2
size: -
CDR3: CASSSTGARTGELFF

V: TRBV9
size: -
CDR3: CASSVDGGAQDTQYF